The clone carrying this T cell receptor (beta chain) was picked up a small number of times. Its target is not known. The data were obtained in a study of identical twins. The CDR3 loop spans 18 amino acids. J was trimmed by 1 base and V by 0 bases; bases with no gene match: 7. The germline V gene has CDR1 LGHDT and CDR2 YNNKEL (reference sequence). Study-wide results and limits: The more abundant beta clonotypes in cord blood had fewer insertions, and memory repertoires did not show this.

TCRdb recomputed calls from the 5' RACE reads with MiXCR, one row per CDR3 protein. The sample includes some 900,000 distinct CDR3 sequences, 9% to 15% of them seen just once. These data were also reused for a study on yellow fever vaccine responses in identical twins.

The sequence derives from a woman aged 18-30 years in good health. The rearrangement uses TRBV3-1 and TRBJ2-1, with TRBD2 identical over 9 bases. Sequencing input: PBMCs. Here the CDR3 reads CASSQDGVAGESYNEQFF. Written as DNA, the CDR3 is TGTGCCAGCAGCCAAGATGGGGTAGCGGGAGAATCCTACAATGAGCAGTTCTTC.